This T cell receptor (beta chain) was captured in a study of T-cell reconstitution after alpha-beta-depleted transplantation in children. Regarding the study as a whole: When one year had passed after transplant, most T-cell counts and diversity came from newly produced T cells. Alpha-beta T cells about two months after transplant reportedly derived from several hundred expanded graft clones. Some patients showed high day-60 TCRbeta diversity, which derived from surviving recipient T cells and thymic progenitors.

Per germline, CDR1 MDHEN and CDR2 SYDVKM. The CDR3 extends over 15 amino acids. The trim removed 3 bases at V and 4 bases at J, leaving 4 bases unmatched. TCRbeta library construction was performed incorporating unique molecular identifiers. TCRdb passed the PCR reads through MiXCR, listing each CDR3 protein once. The sample lists 300,000 or so distinct CDR3 sequences, roughly 25% occurring once. Concerning this clonotype itself: Its antigen is currently unknown.

The V gene is TRBV28, the J gene TRBJ2-1, with TRBD2 identical over 9 bases. The input for sequencing was PBMCs, mostly from graft donor cells, taken 180 days after TCRalphabeta/CD19-depleted stem cell transplant. The receptor's source is a male patient younger than 18 who had a stem cell transplant for acute lymphoblastic leukemia, so the T cells may come from the graft donor. DNA for the CDR3: TGTGCCAGCAGTTTCTGGACTAGCGTGTACAATGAGCAGTTCTTC. It yields the protein CASSFWTSVYNEQFF.